This TCR beta chain was found in a study of T-cell memory formation after mild COVID-19. For the study at large: Clusters were largely donor specific. Study results and caveats: Nothing confirmed that second-wave clones peaking on day 37 were specific for SARS-CoV-2. Memory cells collected pre-infection included some clones that later responded, suggesting cross-reactive memory joined.

MiXCR, applied by TCRdb to the 5' RACE reads, yields one record per CDR3 protein. Among around 440,000 distinct CDR3 sequences listed, roughly 18% were seen once. This clonotype was picked up a small number of times. No antigen is known for it. The J segment lost 3 bases and the V segment lost 4 bases, leaving 2 bases of the junction unmatched. In germline, CDR1 is LNHDA, CDR2 SQIVND (reference sequence). This CDR3 region has 14 residues. The chain links TRBV19 to TRBJ2-3; 9 positions match TRBD1. Specimen: PBMCs or a T cell subset sorted from them (not recorded which). This TCR came from an adult woman who had mild COVID-19 (a few samples of this study predate the infection). Cell type and time point are not known. CDR3 nucleotide sequence: TGTGCCAGTAGTACGACAGGGGGAACAGATACGCAGTATTTT. This encodes CASSTTGGTDTQYF.